This TCR beta chain came from a study of T-cell memory formation after mild COVID-19. In regard to this clonotype: The antigen is not known.

The authors produced TCR alpha and TCR beta cDNA libraries with sample barcodes and UMIs by 5'RACE using constant-segment primers. One entry per CDR3 protein, called by TCRdb with MiXCR from the 5' RACE reads. The sample has 200,000 to 250,000 distinct CDR3 sequences, over 9.5% seen once. Overall study findings and caveats: Clones shrinking between day 15 and 85 showed a balanced CD4/CD8 split, and those that grew later tilted toward CD4+. The appearance of some responding clones in pre-infection memory suggested that cross-reactive memory joined.

V was pared by 2 bases and J by 4 bases, with 4 bases of the junction left unmatched. Germline CDR1 SGHRS, CDR2 YFSETQ. There are 16 residues in the CDR3. The V gene is TRBV5-1, the J gene TRBJ2-1; 12 bases are a match to TRBD2. Material for sequencing was PBMCs or a T cell subset sorted from them (not recorded which). The source of this sequence is a man younger than 35 who had mild COVID-19 (a few samples of this study predate the infection). Cell type and time point are not known. DNA for the CDR3: TGCGCCAGCAGCTTCGGAACTAGCGGGGGGTACAATGAGCAGTTCTTC. Encoded protein: CASSFGTSGGYNEQFF.